This T cell receptor (beta chain) was recovered during a study of shared clonotypes between healthy human individuals (dated by TCRdb to about 2020). Notes on the research overall: A few men and a couple of women, aged 18 to 49 years, made up the cohort. For each donor, three plates each were used for CD4 naive and CD4 memory, two plates were used for CD8 naive, and one plate was used for CD8 memory. To estimate repertoire size and how much clonotype sharing occurs between individuals, the study deeply sequenced the blood TCR repertoires of several healthy adults. Libraries were prepared and TCR repertoires were sequenced by different laboratories using diverse techniques, in order to increase sequencing depth and limit assay-specific biases. Each donor's leukapheresis produced roughly between roughly 0.9 and 8.9 billion PBMCs. The paper as a whole reports these results and caveats: Incomplete sequencing was indicated by rarefaction of sorted-subset datasets, despite the large sequencing depth. Because the study included only a small number of donors, the genetic and exposure-history diversity represented was limited. Pairwise subsampling led to the expectation that sequencing depth would affect the degree of clonotype sharing among donors. Estimated clonotype richness was generally larger for naive than for memory subsets. Across four donors, 4.5% to 6.5% of naive CD4, more than 3% of naive CD8, under 2.5% of memory CD4, and approximately 0.4% of memory CD8 clonotypes were shared. Only blood was sampled, and tissue TCR repertoires likely differ from those in blood. Clonotypes shared by all four sorted-subset donors showed higher generation probabilities than non-shared clonotypes.

Using the deep immunoSEQ assay, TCR CDR3 regions were amplified from genomic DNA by multiplex PCR. Extracted genomic DNA from each cell subset was distributed evenly across all wells of several immunoSEQ 96-well plates, and each plate was treated as a replicate. For sorted subsets, each replicate PCR was loaded with about 200 ng genomic DNA, equivalent to 30,000 or so T cell genomes. Purified libraries were quantified with a Qubit 3.0 fluorometer, sized on a Bioanalyzer 2100, and re-quantified with the KAPA Library Quantification kit. Every immunoSEQ 96-well plate was sequenced on a dedicated single-read 150-cycle Illumina NextSeq 550 flow cell. The authors' analysis ran thus. Because the immunoSEQ output held only junctional sequences and lacked quality scores, the filtering could not match the filtering applied to full-length reads. Sequences were annotated with PyIR, a Python wrapper for IgBLAST v1.9, and V/J genes and CDR3 were assigned using IMGT germline references. Any read was removed if the V/J assignment was weak (E-value above 1e-6), the CDR3 was missing, or the read contained stop codons, out-of-frame junctions, or ambiguous translated residues. V3J clonotypes were defined by identical inferred V gene, J gene, and CDR3 amino acid sequence. Percentage overlap between repertoires was calculated by dividing the number of shared unique clonotypes by the size of the smaller repertoire. Richness of each repertoire was evaluated using RTK rarefaction, the Chao1 estimator, and Recon v2.1 estimates of unobserved clonotypes. Generation probabilities were computed with OLGA for all TCRbeta clonotypes obtained by the gDNA method from several donors. TCRdb provides this immuneACCESS table in a form limited to in-frame rearrangements. Some clones are lacking; in checked studies, under half of them reflect an unresolved V gene, and why the rest are absent is not known. The DNA was the basis for D and trimming; V, J and clone size are from that table. The sample table records about 1.1 million clones; roughly 74% of these occur just once. Of the sample, about 0.52% is held by the ten largest clones.

A word on this clone: Its antigen target is currently unknown. The record has no base qualities; no much larger clone is one base away.

CDR1 and CDR2 are drawn from the germline V gene: SGDLS, YYNGEE. The CDR3 covers 15 residues, taking in both the cysteine and the phenylalanine. Of the read, only the CDR3 DNA is kept; its 45 bases are in frame from base 1. V lost 3 bases and J lost 2 bases, and the count of bases not matched to a germline gene is 7. Donors were healthy HIV-negative adults with no recently reported acute infections or vaccinations. Only Caucasian adults living in Nashville, Tennessee, USA were represented among the donors. CD4+ T cells were enriched by magnetic negative selection, after which naive cells were positively selected on CD45RA and the negative fraction was taken as the memory subset. Blood was obtained by leukapheresis, after which PBMCs were separated by Ficoll-Histopaque density gradient centrifugation and cryopreserved in liquid nitrogen vapor phase. Purity and quantity of every magnetically sorted T cell population were checked by analytical flow cytometry. From each sorted fraction, genomic DNA was isolated and quantified by UV absorbance on a Nanodrop 2000c.

Sequencing was performed on memory CD4+ T cells from PBMCs. In the paper's terms, the cell subset or site label means: CD45RA-negative fraction. The sequence was obtained from a man younger than 35 in good health. Some clones in this sample may be carry-over from other donors' samples. The chain joins TRBV9 to TRBJ1-1; TRBD1 matches 7 bases in the middle. At the DNA level, the sequence is TGTGCCAGCAGCGCCAAAACAGGGGTTAACACTGAAGCTTTCTTT. This is translated as CASSAKTGVNTEAFF.